One sample yielded the 14 T cell receptor beta chains listed below, sequenced in a study of identical twins. Via MiXCR, TCRdb re-called the 5' RACE reads, giving one row per CDR3 protein. The table shows approximately 600,000 distinct CDR3 sequences, with 7.1% occurring only once. The same data also contributed to another study, on yellow fever vaccine responses in identical twins.

The sequenced sample consisted of PBMCs. These receptor sequences come from a woman aged 18-29 years in good health.

The sample holds many counts of this clonotype. The genes are TRBV2 and TRBJ2-2, with TRBD1 matching 9 bases. The CDR3 is 17 amino acids. V gave up 4 bases and J gave up 1 base; unmatched junction bases: 7. Germline lookup yields CDR1 SNHLY and CDR2 FYNNEI. DNA for the CDR3: TGTGCCAGCAGTGCACAGGGGGCTGGGATGAACACCGGGGAGCTGTTTTTT. This codes for CASSAQGAGMNTGELFF.

V usage is TRBV7-2 and J usage is TRBJ2-1; 8 nucleotides agree with TRBD2. The J segment lost 7 bases and the V segment lost 1 base, leaving 9 bases of the junction unmatched. The CDR3 totals 16 residues. CDR1 is SGHTA, CDR2 FQGNSA, per germline. CDR3 DNA: TGTGCCAGCAGCTTAGTCGCCGGGACTAGAACAAATGAGCAGTTCTTC. It encodes CASSLVAGTRTNEQFF.

This clonotype was recorded many times. The V gene is TRBV5-1, the J gene TRBJ2-1, with unresolved D. Germline V gene data show CDR1 as SGHRS and CDR2 as YFSETQ. V was cut by 1 base and J by 3 bases, with 11 bases left in between. The CDR3 runs 15 residues. For the CDR3, the DNA is TGCGCCAGCAGCTTGTCCGCAGGTCTCTACAATGAGCAGTTCTTC. Translating gives CASSLSAGLYNEQFF.

This clonotype was counted only a few times. The chain employs TRBV7-3 and TRBJ2-5; TRBD2 is a possible D gene (6 bases). The V end was cut by 6 bases, the J end by 5 bases, with 13 bases between. This CDR3 region has 13 residues. From germline, CDR1 is SGHTA and CDR2 FQGTGA. The CDR3 nucleotides are TGTGCCAGCAGTATTAGCGGTGGCGAGACCCAGTACTTC. This gives the protein CASSISGGETQYF. The full variable domain, in which reference TRBV7-3 and TRBJ2-5 provide the parts outside the CDR3, is GAGVSQTPSNKVTEKGKYVELRCDPISGHTALYWYRQSLGQGPEFLIYFQGTGAADDSGLPNDRFFAVRPEGSVSTLKIQRTERGDSAVYLCASSISGGETQYFGPGTRLLVL.

V is TRBV7-9 and J is TRBJ2-3; D is possibly TRBD1 or TRBD2 (6 bases each). This CDR3 is 15 amino acids long. Germline V gene sequence: CDR1 SEHNR, CDR2 FQNEAQ (reference sequence). V dropped 7 bases and J dropped 0 bases, with 14 bases sitting between them. The CDR3 region has the DNA TGTGCCAGCAACCCAACGGGGGCTAGCACAGATACGCAGTATTTT. Amino acids: CASNPTGASTDTQYF.

The genes are TRBV7-9 and TRBJ2-7, with 9 positions matching TRBD1. V shed 2 bases and J 2 bases; nucleotides not matched to a gene: 7. This CDR3 contains 16 residues. Germline V gives CDR1 SEHNR, CDR2 FQNEAQ (reference sequence). CDR3 DNA sequence: TGTGCCAGCAGCTTACCCGGCACAGGGGGCGCCTACGAGCAGTACTTC. As protein: CASSLPGTGGAYEQYF.

V and J are TRBV30 and TRBJ2-7; D not certain. There are 12 residues in the CDR3. Germline V gives CDR1 GTSNPN, CDR2 SVGIG (reference sequence). V was clipped by 1 base and J by 9 bases, with 13 bases between them. CDR3 protein: CAWSESALGQYF. The DNA of the CDR3 is TGTGCCTGGAGTGAGTCAGCCCTTGGGCAGTACTTC.

In its sample, this clonotype was seen many times. The V gene is TRBV28, the J gene TRBJ1-4; TRBD1 matches at 7 bases. The CDR3 runs to 15 residues. Looked up from germline, CDR1 is MDHEN and CDR2 is SYDVKM. With 3 bases clipped from V and 8 bases from J, the junction kept 9 bases outside the gene matches. The CDR3 sequence is CASSLPGRGEEKLFF. CDR3 nucleotide sequence: TGTGCCAGCAGTTTGCCGGGCAGGGGGGAGGAAAAACTGTTTTTT.

The chain recombines TRBV18 with TRBJ2-7; D is perhaps TRBD1 or TRBD2 (5 bases each). The CDR3 totals 17 residues. Deletions cut 5 bases from V and 0 bases from J, with 20 bases between. Germline-derived CDR1 and CDR2 are KGHSH and LQKENI. The CDR3 DNA reads as TGTGCCAGCTCAACCTATTCAACAGGAGGCGGCTCCTACGAGCAGTACTTC. Translating it yields CASSTYSTGGGSYEQYF.

This chain links TRBV6-5 with TRBJ2-3; the match to TRBD2 covers 11 bases. The V gene's germline CDR1 is MNHEY and CDR2 SVGAGI. J was trimmed by 6 bases and V by 2 bases; bases with no gene match: 16. The CDR3 consists of 19 residues. The CDR3 nucleotides read TGTGCCAGCAGTTACGCCAGCTCTGGGGTAGCGGGAGGGCCTGATACGCAGTATTTT. The encoded protein is CASSYASSGVAGGPDTQYF.

This clonotype appeared many times. In nucleotides, the CDR3 is TGTGCCAGCTCCGAACCGGGACTAGTCAATGAGCAGTTCTTC. Translating gives CASSEPGLVNEQFF. The chain links TRBV5-6 to TRBJ2-1, with 8 bases aligning to TRBD2. V shed 7 bases, J shed 6 bases, and the junction held 9 bases outside the gene matches. CDR1 SGHDT and CDR2 YYEEEE come from the germline V gene. The CDR3 has 14 amino acids. The variable domain in full, with the rest retrieved from reference TRBV5-6 and TRBJ2-1, is DAGVTQSPTHLIKTRGQQVTLRCSPKSGHDTVSWYQQALGQGPQFIFQYYEEEERQRGNFPDRFSGHQFPNYSSELNVNALLLGDSALYLCASSEPGLVNEQFFGPGTRLTVL.

This clonotype was recorded many times. The J gene is TRBJ1-5, the V gene TRBV7-8, with D maybe TRBD1 (6 bases). The germline CDR1 and CDR2 sequences are SGHVS and FQNEAQ. CDR3 size: 15 residues. V was shortened by 5 bases and J by 0 bases, with 11 bases between the two germline ends. The DNA of the CDR3 is TGTGCCAGCAGCACCCGACAGGATAGCAATCAGCCCCAGCATTTT. It specifies CASSTRQDSNQPQHF.

The chain links TRBV24-1 to TRBJ2-1; 7 positions agree with TRBD1. The junction had 7 bases not matched to a gene; V was cut back by 1 base and J by 5 bases. This CDR3 region has 16 residues. Germline lookup yields CDR1 KGHDR and CDR2 SFDVKD. CDR3 sequence: CATSDFGQGVNNEQFF. CDR3 bases: TGTGCCACCAGTGATTTTGGGCAGGGGGTTAACAATGAGCAGTTCTTC.

The genes are TRBV11-2 and TRBJ2-3, with D perhaps TRBD1 (5 bases). This CDR3 contains 18 residues. The V gene's germline CDR1 is SGHAT and CDR2 FQNNGV. Trimming stripped 5 bases from V and 0 bases from J, with 21 bases between. The CDR3 is CASSRNTPDSSSTDTQYF. CDR3 in DNA: TGTGCCAGCAGCCGCAACACCCCAGACAGCTCTAGCACAGATACGCAGTATTTT.